The 21 T cell receptor beta chains listed next were all sequenced from one sample in a study of blood T cell repertoires in COVID-19. The protocol was immunoSEQ multiplex PCR, while the TCRdb copy is restricted to in-frame clones and leaves out a portion. The table includes hundreds of thousands of clones, around nine tenths detected once. Sample: peripheral blood. These receptors were taken from a woman aged 55-69 years who had recovered from COVID-19.

The gene calls are TRBV27 and TRBJ1-1, with a weak D call TRBD1 (6 bases). There are 16 residues in the CDR3. The V and J ends lost 3 bases and 5 bases respectively, with 19 bases between them. Germline V lookup: CDR1 MNHEY, CDR2 SMNVEV (reference sequence). The CDR3 sequence is CASSFRGGRVRTEAFF. CDR3 coding DNA: TGTGCCAGCAGTTTTAGGGGGGGAAGGGTTCGAACTGAAGCTTTCTTT.

The chain couples TRBV2 to TRBJ2-7, with D tentatively TRBD1 (6 bases). Germline lookup yields CDR1 SNHLY and CDR2 FYNNEI. The CDR3 contains 13 residues. The V end lost 6 bases, the J end lost 6 bases, and 15 bases lay between the germline ends. CDR3 region: CASSVTGSGEQYF. CDR3 nucleotides: TGTGCCAGCAGCGTAACAGGGTCGGGCGAGCAGTACTTC.

Regarding this clone: The same CDR3 arises from other DNA sequences in this sample as well. The chain recombines TRBV9 with TRBJ2-7, with TRBD1 matching 9 bases. Losses at the gene ends were 0 bases for V and 4 bases for J; bases not matched to a gene: 5. Per the germline V gene, CDR1 is SGDLS and CDR2 is YYNGEE. The CDR3 has 15 residues. The CDR3 spells CASSVAGTGSYEQYF. The CDR3 nucleotides are TGTGCCAGCAGCGTAGCTGGGACAGGGTCGTACGAGCAGTACTTC.

The rearrangement links TRBV15 to TRBJ2-5, with TRBD1 matching over 8 bases. This CDR3 contains 17 residues. The germline V gene encodes CDR1 LNHNV and CDR2 YYDKDF (reference sequence). V lost 0 bases and J lost 5; bases outside the gene matches: 11. DNA of the CDR3: TGTGCCACCAGCAGAGATCTGGCAGGGGGCAACGGGGAGACCCAGTACTTC. Amino acid sequence: CATSRDLAGGNGETQYF.

The rearrangement joins TRBV5-3 to TRBJ1-5; TRBD1 agrees at 10 bases. TRBV5-3 is assigned to the ORF class and has an uncertain function. CDR3 length equals 20 residues. V trimming: 4 bases; J trimming: 2 bases; junction bases outside the gene matches: 18. The CDR3 coding sequence is TGTGCCAGAAGCAGAGCTACCTGGGACAGGGGCCGGGTAGGCAATCAGCCCCAGCATTTT. Its protein is CARSRATWDRGRVGNQPQHF.

The chain is built from TRBV28 and TRBJ1-6, with D maybe TRBD1 (5 bases). Germline V gene lookup returns CDR1 MDHEN and CDR2 SYDVKM. The CDR3 has 14 amino acids. The V end lost 3 bases, the J end lost 14 bases, and 17 bases lay between the germline ends. The CDR3 DNA sequence: TGTGCCAGCAGTTTCAGCCGTATATCAGGGACCCTCCACTTT. Its protein product is CASSFSRISGTLHF.

V gene TRBV19 combines with J gene TRBJ1-2; 9 bases align to TRBD1. The CDR3 contains 15 residues. CDR1 and CDR2 from the germline V gene are LNHDA and SQIVND (reference sequence). J gave up 2 bases and V 4 bases, and 5 bases lay outside the gene matches. Here the CDR3 reads CASSTSDRGNYGYTF. The CDR3 DNA sequence: TGTGCCAGTAGTACGTCCGACAGGGGGAACTATGGCTACACCTTC.

V is TRBV3-1 (or the pseudogene TRBV3-2) and J is TRBJ2-5, with D perhaps TRBD1 (6 bases). Germline CDR1 and CDR2: LGHDT and YNNKEL (reference sequence). V shed 3 bases and J shed 4 bases, with 9 bases lying between them. There are 13 residues in the CDR3. CDR3 region: CASSHRTVETQYF. CDR3 nucleotide sequence: TGTGCCAGCAGCCACCGGACAGTAGAGACCCAGTACTTC.

The chain carries TRBV6-5 and TRBJ1-3, with TRBD1 matching 7 bases. CDR1 and CDR2 (germline): MNHEY, SVGAGI. V lost 6 bases to trimming and J lost 3 bases; unmatched junction nucleotides: 8. The CDR3 has 15 residues. The CDR3 DNA is TGTGCCAGCAGCGACAGGGCCCGAAGTGGAAACACCATATATTTT. Translated: CASSDRARSGNTIYF.

V gene TRBV7-6 combines with J gene TRBJ1-2; TRBD1 agrees at 7 bases. The V segment lost 4 bases and the J segment 6 bases; nucleotides outside the gene matches: 11. The CDR3 consists of 15 residues. Germline V gene lookup returns CDR1 SGHVS and CDR2 FNYEAQ. The CDR3 reads CASSSRPDRDHGYTF. The DNA for the CDR3 is TGTGCCAGCAGCTCGCGCCCCGACAGGGACCATGGCTACACCTTC.

The chain couples TRBV21-1 to TRBJ1-2. TRBV21-1 is classified as a pseudogene. The CDR3 sequence is 13 residues long. As DNA, the CDR3 is TGTGCCAGCAGCTACCTTCTGAGGAACGGCTACACCTTC. This sequence encodes CASSYLLRNGYTF.

J is TRBJ1-3 and V is TRBV6-6, with a weak D call TRBD1 (6 bases). This CDR3 has 14 residues. The V gene lost 0 bases and the J gene lost 7 bases, with 10 bases spanning the gap. Germline V lookup: CDR1 MNHNY, CDR2 SVGAGI (reference sequence). CDR3 loop: CASSYSGQGNTIYF. For the CDR3, the DNA is TGTGCCAGCAGTTACTCTGGCCAGGGGAACACCATATATTTT.

This sequence joins TRBV12-3 or TRBV12-4 and TRBJ1-2; D is unclear. This CDR3 is 12 amino acids long. V was trimmed by 4 bases and J by 1 base, leaving 4 bases between them. In DNA, the CDR3 is TGTGCCAGCAGTTCCCTTAACTATGGCTACACCTTC. It specifies CASSSLNYGYTF.

V usage is TRBV6-6 and J usage is TRBJ1-3; possible D gene TRBD1, 5 bases. Trimming pared 2 bases from V and 1 base from J, leaving 12 bases between. CDR1 and CDR2 (germline): MNHNY, SVGAGI (reference sequence). The CDR3 runs to 16 residues. CDR3 sequence (DNA): TGTGCCAGCAGTTACGGGAGGGGAGGTTCTGGAAACACCATATATTTT. Translation: CASSYGRGGSGNTIYF.

The CDR3 DNA sequence: TGCGCCAGCCACACGGTAAGGGGGGGGACTAACTACGAGCAGTACTTC. Translation: CASHTVRGGTNYEQYF. The rearrangement links TRBV10-1 to TRBJ2-7; D is possibly TRBD2 (7 bases). CDR1 is WNHNN, CDR2 SYGVQD, per germline (reference sequence). The V and J ends lost 8 bases and 3 bases respectively, with 23 bases between them. The CDR3 runs 16 residues.

The genes are TRBV11-1 and TRBJ2-1, with D unresolved. CDR1 SGHAT and CDR2 FQDESV come from the germline V gene (reference sequence). The V end lost 0 bases, the J end lost 8 bases, and 17 bases lay between the germline ends. CDR3 length: 16 amino acids. The CDR3 protein is CASSLASSQRMYEQFF. CDR3 sequence (DNA): TGTGCCAGCAGCTTAGCCTCCTCCCAGCGAATGTATGAGCAGTTCTTC. Complete variable domain (other parts from reference TRBV11-1 and TRBJ2-1): EAEVAQSPRYKITEKSQAVAFWCDPISGHATLYWYRQILGQGPELLVQFQDESVVDDSQLPKDRFSAERLKGVDSTLKIQPAELGDSAMYLCASSLASSQRMYEQFFGPGTRLTVL.

CDR3 DNA: TGTGCCAGCAGTGATACAGGGAGGAACACTGAAGCTTTCTTT. Residues: CASSDTGRNTEAFF. The chain is built from TRBV25-1 and TRBJ1-1; tentative D call: TRBD1 (6 bases). Germline CDR1 is MGHDK and CDR2 is SYGVNS. The CDR3 length is 14 residues. With 3 bases removed from V and 1 base from J, the gap between germline ends came to 9 bases. The full variable domain, in which reference TRBV25-1 and TRBJ1-1 provide the parts outside the CDR3, is EADIYQTPRYLVIGTGKKITLECSQTMGHDKMYWYQQDPGMELHLIHYSYGVNSTEKGDLSSESTVSRIRTEHFPLTLESARPSHTSQYLCASSDTGRNTEAFFGQGTRLTVV.

The gene calls are TRBV19 and TRBJ1-4; D call uncertain. The CDR3 covers 13 residues. Trimming removed 9 bases from V and 5 bases from J, with 13 bases in between. The germline gives CDR1 LNHDA, CDR2 SQIVND (reference sequence). The CDR3 region is CASLSTFNEKLFF. The CDR3 bases are TGTGCCAGCCTTTCGACTTTCAATGAAAAACTGTTTTTT. Drawing the rest from reference TRBV19 and TRBJ1-4, the complete variable domain is DGGITQSPKYLFRKEGQNVTLSCEQNLNHDAMYWYRQDPGQGLRLIYYSQIVNDFQKGDIAEGYSVSREKKESFPLTVTSAQKNPTAFYLCASLSTFNEKLFFGSGTQLSVL.

This chain links TRBV7-3 with TRBJ2-2; 11 bases are shared with TRBD2. Germline loops: CDR1 SGHTA, CDR2 FQGTGA. The CDR3 covers 17 residues. V shed 5 bases, J shed 0 bases, and the junction held 5 bases outside the gene matches. The chain's CDR3 is CASSPSGLAANTGELFF. The CDR3 bases are TGTGCCAGCAGCCCCTCGGGACTAGCGGCGAACACCGGGGAGCTGTTTTTT.

The chain couples TRBV24-1 to TRBJ2-3, with D possibly matching TRBD2 (6 bases). Germline loops: CDR1 KGHDR, CDR2 SFDVKD. V was shortened by 7 bases and J by 1 base, with 11 bases between the two germline ends. This CDR3 comprises 14 residues. DNA of the CDR3: TGTGCCACCAGCCCGACGGGGGGCACAGATACGCAGTATTTT. Its translation: CATSPTGGTDTQYF.

V gene TRBV12-3 or TRBV12-4 combines with J gene TRBJ1-5; D is unresolved. Trimming removed 3 bases at V and 6 bases at J, with 6 bases between. The CDR3 runs to 12 residues. The CDR3 loop is CASSFEVQPQHF. In nucleotides, the CDR3 is TGTGCCAGCAGTTTTGAGGTTCAGCCCCAGCATTTT.